This T cell receptor beta chain comes out of a study of TIL therapy for anti-PD-1-resistant metastatic lung cancer. Study context: Most patients had lung adenocarcinoma.

As for time point: pre-treatment sample, taken before nivolumab and TIL therapy. Patients were adults with stage 4 NSCLC. Remarks on this clone: Its antigen is unknown.

V was cut by 9 bases and J by 0 bases, with 19 bases left in between. The germline V gene encodes CDR1 MNHEY and CDR2 SVGAGI. There are 16 residues in the CDR3. Overall study results and limits: TIL clonotype persistence in blood showed no apparent association with response.

Sequencing used immunoSEQ v3. Survey-level samples got approximately 2.1 million read pairs; deep-level samples got roughly 4.5-6.5 million. Repertoires were generated with immunoSEQ multiplex PCR, while TCRdb's copy carries only in-frame clones and drops some. The table has 54,000 or so clones, 70% to 75% seen once. The starting material was blood, obtained at baseline. The source is a person between 30 and 79 years old with non-small cell lung cancer. The chain has TRBV6-5 and TRBJ2-3; D uncertain. The CDR3 region is CASTYRAPLSTDTQYF. The CDR3 DNA reads as TGTGCCAGTACTTACCGGGCCCCCCTGAGCACAGATACGCAGTATTTT.